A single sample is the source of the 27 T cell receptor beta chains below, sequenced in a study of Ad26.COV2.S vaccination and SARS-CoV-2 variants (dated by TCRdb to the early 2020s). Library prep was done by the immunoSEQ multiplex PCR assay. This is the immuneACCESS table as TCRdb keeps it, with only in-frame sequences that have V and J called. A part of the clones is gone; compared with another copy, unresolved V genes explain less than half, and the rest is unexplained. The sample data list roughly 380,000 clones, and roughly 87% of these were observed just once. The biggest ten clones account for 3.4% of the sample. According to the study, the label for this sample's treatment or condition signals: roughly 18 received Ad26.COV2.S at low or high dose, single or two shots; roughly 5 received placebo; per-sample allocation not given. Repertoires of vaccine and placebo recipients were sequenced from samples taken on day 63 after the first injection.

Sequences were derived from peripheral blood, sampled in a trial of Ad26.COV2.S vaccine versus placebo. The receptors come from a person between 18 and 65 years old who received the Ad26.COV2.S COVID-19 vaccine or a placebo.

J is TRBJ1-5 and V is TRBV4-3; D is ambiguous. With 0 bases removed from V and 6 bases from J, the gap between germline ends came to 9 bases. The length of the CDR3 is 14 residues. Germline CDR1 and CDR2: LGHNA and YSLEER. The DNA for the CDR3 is TGCGCCAGCAGCCAAGATCGTGAGGGTCAGCCCCAGCATTTT. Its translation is CASSQDREGQPQHF.

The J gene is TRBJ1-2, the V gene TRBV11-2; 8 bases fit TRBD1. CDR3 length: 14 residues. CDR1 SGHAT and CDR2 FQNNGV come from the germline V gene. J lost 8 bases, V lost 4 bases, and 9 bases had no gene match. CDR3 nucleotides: TGTGCCAGCAGCTATAACAGGGGGGGGAGAGGCTACACCTTC. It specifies CASSYNRGGRGYTF.

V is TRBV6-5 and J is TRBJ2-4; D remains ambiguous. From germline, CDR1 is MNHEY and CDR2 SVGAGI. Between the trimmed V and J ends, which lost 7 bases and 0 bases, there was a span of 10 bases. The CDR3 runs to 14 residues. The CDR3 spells CASTPKGAKNIQYF. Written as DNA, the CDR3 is TGTGCCAGCACCCCTAAGGGAGCCAAAAACATTCAGTACTTC.

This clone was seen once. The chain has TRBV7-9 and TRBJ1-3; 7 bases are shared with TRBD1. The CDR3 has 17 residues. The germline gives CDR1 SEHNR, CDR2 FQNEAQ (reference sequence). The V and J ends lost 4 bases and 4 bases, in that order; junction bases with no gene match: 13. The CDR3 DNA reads TGTGCCAGCAGCTCGGGAGGGGGCCGCGCGAGGGGAAACACCATATATTTT. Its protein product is CASSSGGGRARGNTIYF.

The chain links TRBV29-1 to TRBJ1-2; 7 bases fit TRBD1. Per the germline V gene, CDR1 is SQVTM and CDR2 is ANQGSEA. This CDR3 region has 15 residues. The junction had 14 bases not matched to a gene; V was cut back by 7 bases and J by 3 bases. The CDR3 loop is CSATPGTASYYGYTF. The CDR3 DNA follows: TGCAGCGCCACCCCCGGGACAGCTTCATACTATGGCTACACCTTC.

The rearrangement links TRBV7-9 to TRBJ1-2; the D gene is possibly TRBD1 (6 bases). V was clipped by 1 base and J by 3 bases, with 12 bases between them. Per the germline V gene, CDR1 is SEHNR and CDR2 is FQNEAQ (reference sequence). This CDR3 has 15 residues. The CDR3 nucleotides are TGTGCCAGCAGCTTAGAGCTCAGGGGACACTATGGCTACACCTTC. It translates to CASSLELRGHYGYTF. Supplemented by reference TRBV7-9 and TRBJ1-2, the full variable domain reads DTGVSQNPRHKITKRGQNVTFRCDPISEHNRLYWYRQTLGQGPEFLTYFQNEAQLEKSRLLSDRFSAERPKGSFSTLEIQRTEQGDSAMYLCASSLELRGHYGYTFGSGTRLTVV.

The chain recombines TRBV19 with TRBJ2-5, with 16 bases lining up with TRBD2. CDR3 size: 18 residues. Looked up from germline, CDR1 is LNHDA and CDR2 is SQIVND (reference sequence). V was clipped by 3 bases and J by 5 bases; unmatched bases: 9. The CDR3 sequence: CASSIRRGLAGGQETQYF. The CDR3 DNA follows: TGTGCCAGTAGTATCCGAAGGGGACTAGCGGGGGGGCAGGAGACCCAGTACTTC.

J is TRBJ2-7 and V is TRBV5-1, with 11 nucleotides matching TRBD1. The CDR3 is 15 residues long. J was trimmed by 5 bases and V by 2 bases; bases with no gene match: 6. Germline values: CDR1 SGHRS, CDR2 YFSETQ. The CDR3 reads CASSFGTGGFDEQYF. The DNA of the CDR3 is TGCGCCAGCAGCTTTGGGACAGGGGGTTTCGACGAGCAGTACTTC.

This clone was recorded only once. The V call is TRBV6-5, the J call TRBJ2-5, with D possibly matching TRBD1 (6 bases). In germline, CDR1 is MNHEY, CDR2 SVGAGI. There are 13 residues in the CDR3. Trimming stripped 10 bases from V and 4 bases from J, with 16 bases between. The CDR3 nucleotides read TGTGCCACCTCCCGGAGAGGGGGAGAGACCCAGTACTTC. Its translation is CATSRRGGETQYF.

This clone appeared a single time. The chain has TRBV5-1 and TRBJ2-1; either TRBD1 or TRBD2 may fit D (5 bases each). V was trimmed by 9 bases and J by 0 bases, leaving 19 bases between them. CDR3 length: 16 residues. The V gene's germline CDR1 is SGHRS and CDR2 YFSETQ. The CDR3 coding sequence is TGCGCCACCCAAGTGTCCGGGGCAAGCTCCTACAATGAGCAGTTCTTC. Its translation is CATQVSGASSYNEQFF.

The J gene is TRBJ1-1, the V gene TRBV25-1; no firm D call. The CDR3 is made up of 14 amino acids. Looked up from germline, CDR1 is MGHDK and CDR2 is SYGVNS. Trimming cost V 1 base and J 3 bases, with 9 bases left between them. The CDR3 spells CASSEFGGHTEAFF. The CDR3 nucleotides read TGTGCCAGCAGTGAATTTGGTGGGCACACTGAAGCTTTCTTT.

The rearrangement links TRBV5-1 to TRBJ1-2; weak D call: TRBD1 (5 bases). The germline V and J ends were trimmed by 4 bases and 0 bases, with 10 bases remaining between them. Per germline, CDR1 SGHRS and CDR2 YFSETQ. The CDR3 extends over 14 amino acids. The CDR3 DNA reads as TGCGCCAGCAGCCCGATGACAGCTAACTATGGCTACACCTTC. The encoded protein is CASSPMTANYGYTF.

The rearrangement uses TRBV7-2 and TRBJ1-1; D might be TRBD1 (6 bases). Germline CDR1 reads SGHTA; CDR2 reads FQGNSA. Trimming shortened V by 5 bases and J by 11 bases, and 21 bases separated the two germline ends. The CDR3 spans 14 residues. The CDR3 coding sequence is TGTGCCAGCAGCACCCTAGGGGGGCCCATTAGGGCTTTCTTT. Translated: CASSTLGGPIRAFF. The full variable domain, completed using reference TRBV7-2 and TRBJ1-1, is GAGVSQSPSNKVTEKGKDVELRCDPISGHTALYWYRQSLGQGLEFLIYFQGNSAPDKSGLPSDRFSAERTGGSVSTLTIQRTQQEDSAVYLCASSTLGGPIRAFFGQGTRLTVV.

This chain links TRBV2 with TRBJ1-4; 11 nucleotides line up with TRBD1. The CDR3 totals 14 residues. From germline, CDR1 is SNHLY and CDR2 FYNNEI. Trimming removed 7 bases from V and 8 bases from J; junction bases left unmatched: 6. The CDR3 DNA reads TGTGCCAGCACGGGGGACAGGGGGGGCGAAAAACTGTTTTTT. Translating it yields CASTGDRGGEKLFF. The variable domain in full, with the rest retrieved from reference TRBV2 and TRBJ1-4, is EPEVTQTPSHQVTQMGQEVILRCVPISNHLYFYWYRQILGQKVEFLVSFYNNEISEKSEIFDDQFSVERPDGSNFTLKIRSTKLEDSAMYFCASTGDRGGEKLFFGSGTQLSVL.

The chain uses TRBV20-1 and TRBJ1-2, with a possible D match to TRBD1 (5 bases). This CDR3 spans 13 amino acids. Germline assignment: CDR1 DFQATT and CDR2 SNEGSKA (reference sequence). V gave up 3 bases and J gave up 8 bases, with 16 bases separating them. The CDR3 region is CSASGDELYGYTF. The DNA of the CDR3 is TGCAGTGCTAGTGGGGACGAGCTTTACGGCTACACCTTC.

Here the CDR3 reads CASSLRLLAGVYGDNEQFF. DNA of the CDR3: TGTGCCAGCAGCTTACGGCTACTAGCGGGGGTCTATGGGGACAATGAGCAGTTCTTC. This sequence joins TRBV7-2 and TRBJ2-1, with 11 bases fitting TRBD2. Germline CDR1 is SGHTA and CDR2 is FQGNSA. V lost 2 bases, J lost 5 bases, and 14 bases stayed unmatched. The CDR3 totals 19 residues.

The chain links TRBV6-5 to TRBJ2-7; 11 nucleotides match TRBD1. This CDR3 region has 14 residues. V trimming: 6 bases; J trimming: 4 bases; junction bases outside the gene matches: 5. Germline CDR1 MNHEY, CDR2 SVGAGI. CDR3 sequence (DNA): TGTGCCAGCAGCATCGGACAGGGGGCTTACGAGCAGTACTTC. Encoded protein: CASSIGQGAYEQYF.

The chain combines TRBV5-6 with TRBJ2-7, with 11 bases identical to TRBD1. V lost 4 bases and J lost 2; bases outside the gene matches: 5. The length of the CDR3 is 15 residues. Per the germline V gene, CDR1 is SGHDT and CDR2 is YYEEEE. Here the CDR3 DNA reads TGTGCCAGCAGCCGGGGACAGGGGGTTACCTACGAGCAGTACTTC. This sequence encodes CASSRGQGVTYEQYF.

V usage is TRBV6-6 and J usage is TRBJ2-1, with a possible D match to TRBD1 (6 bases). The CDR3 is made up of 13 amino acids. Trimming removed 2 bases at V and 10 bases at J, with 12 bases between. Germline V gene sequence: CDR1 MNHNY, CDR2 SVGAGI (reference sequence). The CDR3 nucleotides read TGTGCCAGCAGTTACGCACAGGGCCAAGAGCAGTTCTTC. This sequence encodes CASSYAQGQEQFF.

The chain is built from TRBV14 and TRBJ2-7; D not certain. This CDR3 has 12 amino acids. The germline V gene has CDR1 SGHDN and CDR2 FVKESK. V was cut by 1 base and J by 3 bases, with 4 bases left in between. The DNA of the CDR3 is TGTGCCAGCAGCCAAGTTTTCTACGAGCAGTACTTC. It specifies CASSQVFYEQYF. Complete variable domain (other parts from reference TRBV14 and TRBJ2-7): EAGVTQFPSHSVIEKGQTVTLRCDPISGHDNLYWYRRVMGKEIKFLLHFVKESKQDESGMPNNRFLAERTGGTYSTLKVQPAELEDSGVYFCASSQVFYEQYFGPGTRLTVT.

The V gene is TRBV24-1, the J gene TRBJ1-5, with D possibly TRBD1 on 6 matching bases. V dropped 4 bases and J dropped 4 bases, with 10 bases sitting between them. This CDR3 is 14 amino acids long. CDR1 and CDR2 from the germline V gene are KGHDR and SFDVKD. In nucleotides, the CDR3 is TGTGCCACCAGTGAACCAGGGGTAAATCAGCCCCAGCATTTT. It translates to CATSEPGVNQPQHF.

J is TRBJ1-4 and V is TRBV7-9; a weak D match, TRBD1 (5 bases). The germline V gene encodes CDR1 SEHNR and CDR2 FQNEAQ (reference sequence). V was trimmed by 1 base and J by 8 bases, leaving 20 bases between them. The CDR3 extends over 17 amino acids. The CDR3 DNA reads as TGTGCCAGCAGCTTAGAGTTGAGCAGGGCAGAAGGCGAAAAACTGTTTTTT. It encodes CASSLELSRAEGEKLFF.

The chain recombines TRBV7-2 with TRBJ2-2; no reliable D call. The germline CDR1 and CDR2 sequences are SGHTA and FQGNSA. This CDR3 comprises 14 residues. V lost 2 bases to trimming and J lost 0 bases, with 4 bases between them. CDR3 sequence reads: CASSLYSNTGELFF. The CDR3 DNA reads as TGTGCCAGCAGCTTATACTCGAACACCGGGGAGCTGTTTTTT.

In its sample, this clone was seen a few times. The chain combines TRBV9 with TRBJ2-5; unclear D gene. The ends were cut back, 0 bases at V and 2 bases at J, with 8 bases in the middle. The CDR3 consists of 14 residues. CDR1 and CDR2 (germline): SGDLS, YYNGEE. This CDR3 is CASSVGVQQETQYF. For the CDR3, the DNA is TGTGCCAGCAGCGTAGGAGTGCAGCAAGAGACCCAGTACTTC. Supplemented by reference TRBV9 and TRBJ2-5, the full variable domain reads DSGVTQTPKHLITATGQRVTLRCSPRSGDLSVYWYQQSLDQGLQFLIQYYNGEERAKGNILERFSAQQFPDLHSELNLSSLELGDSALYFCASSVGVQQETQYFGPGTRLLVL.

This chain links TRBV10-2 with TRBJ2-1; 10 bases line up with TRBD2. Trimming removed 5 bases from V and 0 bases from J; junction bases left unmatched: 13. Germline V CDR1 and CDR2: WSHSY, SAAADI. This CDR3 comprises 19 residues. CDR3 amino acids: CASSSPASGGWSSYNEQFF. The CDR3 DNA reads TGCGCCAGCAGTAGCCCGGCTAGCGGGGGCTGGAGCTCCTACAATGAGCAGTTCTTC.

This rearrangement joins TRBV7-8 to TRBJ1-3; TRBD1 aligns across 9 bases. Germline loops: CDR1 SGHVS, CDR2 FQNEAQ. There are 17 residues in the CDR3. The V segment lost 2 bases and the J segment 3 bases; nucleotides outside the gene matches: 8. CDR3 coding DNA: TGTGCCAGCAGCTTATTAGGACAGGGGTTCTTTGGAAACACCATATATTTT. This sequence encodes CASSLLGQGFFGNTIYF. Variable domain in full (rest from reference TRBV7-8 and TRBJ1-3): GAGVSQSPRYKVAKRGQDVALRCDPISGHVSLFWYQQALGQGPEFLTYFQNEAQLDKSGLPSDRFFAERPEGSVSTLKIQRTQQEDSAVYLCASSLLGQGFFGNTIYFGEGSWLTVV.

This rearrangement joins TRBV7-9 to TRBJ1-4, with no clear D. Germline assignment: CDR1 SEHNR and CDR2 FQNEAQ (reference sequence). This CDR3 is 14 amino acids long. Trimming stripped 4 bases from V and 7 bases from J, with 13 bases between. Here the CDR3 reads CASSSPGVGEKLFF. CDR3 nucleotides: TGTGCCAGCAGCTCCCCTGGGGTTGGTGAAAAACTGTTTTTT.